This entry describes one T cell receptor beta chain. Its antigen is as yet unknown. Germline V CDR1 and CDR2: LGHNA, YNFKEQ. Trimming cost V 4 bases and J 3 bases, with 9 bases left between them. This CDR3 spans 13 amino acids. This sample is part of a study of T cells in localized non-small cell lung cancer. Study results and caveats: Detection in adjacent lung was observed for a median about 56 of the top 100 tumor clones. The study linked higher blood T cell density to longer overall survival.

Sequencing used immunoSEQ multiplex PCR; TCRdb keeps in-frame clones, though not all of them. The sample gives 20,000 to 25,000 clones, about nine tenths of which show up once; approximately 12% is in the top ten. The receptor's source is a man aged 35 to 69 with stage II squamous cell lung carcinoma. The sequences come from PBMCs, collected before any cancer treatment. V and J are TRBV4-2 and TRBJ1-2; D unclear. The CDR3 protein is CASSPTVDYGYTF. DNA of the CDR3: TGTGCCAGCAGCCCCACAGTAGACTATGGCTACACCTTC.